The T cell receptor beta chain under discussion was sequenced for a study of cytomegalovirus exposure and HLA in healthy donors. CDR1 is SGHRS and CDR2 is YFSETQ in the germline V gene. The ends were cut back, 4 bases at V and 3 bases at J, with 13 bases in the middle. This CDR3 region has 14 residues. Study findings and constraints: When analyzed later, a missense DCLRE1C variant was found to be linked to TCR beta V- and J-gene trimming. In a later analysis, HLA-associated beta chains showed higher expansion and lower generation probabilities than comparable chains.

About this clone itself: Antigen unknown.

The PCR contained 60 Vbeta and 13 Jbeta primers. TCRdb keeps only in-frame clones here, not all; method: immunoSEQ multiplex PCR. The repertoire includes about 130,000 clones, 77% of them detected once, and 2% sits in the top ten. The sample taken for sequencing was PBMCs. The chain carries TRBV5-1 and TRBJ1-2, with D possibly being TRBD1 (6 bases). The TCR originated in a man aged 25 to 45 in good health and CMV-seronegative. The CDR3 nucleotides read TGCGCCAGCAGCAGACAGGTGTCGGACTATGGCTACACCTTC. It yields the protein CASSRQVSDYGYTF.